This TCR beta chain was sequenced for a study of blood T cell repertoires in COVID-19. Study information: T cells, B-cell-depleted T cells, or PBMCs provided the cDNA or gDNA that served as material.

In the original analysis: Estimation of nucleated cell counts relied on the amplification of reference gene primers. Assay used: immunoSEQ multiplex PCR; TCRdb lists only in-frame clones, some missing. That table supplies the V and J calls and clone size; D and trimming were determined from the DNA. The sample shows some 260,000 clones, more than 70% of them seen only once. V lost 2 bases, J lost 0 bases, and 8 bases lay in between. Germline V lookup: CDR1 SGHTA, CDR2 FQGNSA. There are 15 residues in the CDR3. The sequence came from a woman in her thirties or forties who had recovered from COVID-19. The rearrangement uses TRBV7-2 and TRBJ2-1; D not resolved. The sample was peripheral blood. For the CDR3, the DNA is TGTGCCAGCAGCTTAATGCCAGGCTCCTACAATGAGCAGTTCTTC. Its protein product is CASSLMPGSYNEQFF.